This paragraph reports one T cell receptor beta chain. This sample's time point: cycle 4 day 1 (C4D1), after about 6 weeks of nivolumab. In every patient, relapse followed autologous stem cell transplantation, while exposure to brentuximab vedotin differed. The CDR3 totals 15 residues. Trimming cost V 3 bases and J 4 bases, with 13 bases left between them. The germline V gene has CDR1 MDHEN and CDR2 SYDVKM. Assay: immunoSEQ multiplex PCR; the TCRdb copy retains only in-frame clones and omits some. The sample has about 60,000 clones, around nine tenths seen once. This sample was included in a study of PD-1 blockade in classical Hodgkin lymphoma.

This clonotype was sampled from a human donor with classical Hodgkin lymphoma. The sequencing here drew on peripheral blood mononuclear cells (PBMCs), taken before the fourth cycle of nivolumab. The rearrangement links TRBV28 to TRBJ1-5, with no clear D. This CDR3 reads CASSFPGRLNQPQHF. The DNA for the CDR3 is TGTGCCAGCAGTTTTCCCGGACGGTTAAATCAGCCCCAGCATTTT. The full variable domain, in which reference TRBV28 and TRBJ1-5 provide the parts outside the CDR3, is DVKVTQSSRYLVKRTGEKVFLECVQDMDHENMFWYRQDPGLGLRLIYFSYDVKMKEKGDIPEGYSVSREKKERFSLILESASTNQTSMYLCASSFPGRLNQPQHFGDGTRLSIL.